The T cell receptor beta chain under discussion was sequenced for a study of cytomegalovirus exposure and HLA in healthy donors. When sampled, the donors appeared nominally healthy, though they likely had unrecorded immune exposures. The V and J ends lost 5 bases and 1 base, in that order; junction bases with no gene match: 1. The CDR3 is made up of 14 amino acids. Germline lookup yields CDR1 MNHEY and CDR2 SVGAGI. Study conclusions and caveats: Most likely, a cluster of highly shared sequence variants arose as a sequencing artifact. Later analysis identified a missense DCLRE1C variant that was linked to TCR beta V- and J-gene trimming.

PCR amplification relied on 60 Vbeta primers (plus 13 Jbeta primers). The method was immunoSEQ multiplex PCR; TCRdb's version includes in-frame clones alone and lacks a portion of them. The sample contains more than 85,000 clones, nearly 80% of which appear only once. About this clone itself: As yet, its antigen is unknown.

The V and J genes are TRBV6-5 and TRBJ1-5; 8 bases align to TRBD1. The sequence was obtained from a woman between 25 and 40 years old in good health and CMV-seronegative. Sequenced: PBMCs. The CDR3, as DNA: TGTGCCAGCAGTCGGACAGGGAGCAATCAGCCCCAGCATTTT. Translating it yields CASSRTGSNQPQHF.